Below, 18 T cell receptor beta chains from the same sample are listed, as sequenced in a study of lung T cells in sarcoidosis with Löfgren's syndrome. MiXCR, run by TCRdb on the reads, gives a single entry per CDR3 protein. The data hold about 19,000 distinct CDR3 sequences, with around 23% observed a single time. Sequencing was carried out using CD4+ T cells from bronchoalveolar lavage. The receptors shown here come from a human donor with sarcoidosis (Löfgren's syndrome or another form), or a control subject (not recorded which).

This clonotype is deemed medium-sized. The chain has TRBV6-2 or TRBV6-3 and TRBJ2-5; TRBD2 is a possible D gene (6 bases). CDR3 length: 13 residues. Germline V gives CDR1 MNHEY, CDR2 SVGEGT. Trimming took 7 bases from V and 7 from J, leaving 16 bases between them. CDR3: CASTENQGGTQYF. CDR3 sequence (DNA): TGTGCCAGCACTGAGAATCAGGGAGGGACCCAGTACTTC.

In regard to this clonotype: The CDR3 ends on some other residue instead of the conserved phenylalanine or tryptophan, so this is likely a read error. The V and J genes are TRBV19 and TRBJ1-2, with D uncertain. CDR1 and CDR2 from the germline V gene are LNHDA and SQIVND (reference sequence). V shed 5 bases and J shed 5 bases, with 15 bases lying between them. There are 14 residues in the CDR3. The CDR3 loop is CASSVGRLTYGYTL. For the CDR3, the DNA is TGTGCCAGTAGTGTCGGAAGGCTTACTTATGGCTACACCCTC.

V and J are TRBV20-1 and TRBJ1-1; 8 bases line up with TRBD1. This CDR3 has 15 residues. The V gene end was trimmed by 5 bases and the J gene end by 7 bases; junction bases not matched to a gene: 15. The germline V gene has CDR1 DFQATT and CDR2 SNEGSKA (reference sequence). CDR3 sequence (DNA): TGCAGTGCTGGAGGCCTAGGACAGGGCAAAATTGAAGCTTTCTTT. It codes for CSAGGLGQGKIEAFF.

This clonotype has at least ten counts. The chain has TRBV7-2 and TRBJ2-7; TRBD1 aligns across 9 bases. The CDR3 is made up of 14 amino acids. From germline, CDR1 is SGHTA and CDR2 FQGNSA. V shed 2 bases, J shed 6 bases, and the junction held 5 bases outside the gene matches. CDR3 loop: CASSLRRTGVEQYF. The CDR3 nucleotides read TGTGCCAGCAGCTTACGGAGGACAGGGGTCGAGCAGTACTTC.

The sample holds many counts of this clonotype. The V and J genes are TRBV28 and TRBJ1-2; no firm D call. The CDR3 is 12 amino acids. The V end was cut by 3 bases, the J end by 3 bases, with 5 bases between. The germline CDR1 and CDR2 sequences are MDHEN and SYDVKM. The CDR3 DNA is TGTGCCAGCAGTTTTCTGGACTATGGCTACACCTTC. Amino acids: CASSFLDYGYTF.

On this clonotype itself: This sequence may be a read error, since a much larger clone differs from it by one base. This sequence joins TRBV6-2 or TRBV6-3 and TRBJ2-1, with D unclear. Between the trimmed V and J ends, which lost 6 bases and 8 bases, there was a span of 20 bases. The CDR3 covers 15 residues. Germline V gene data show CDR1 as MNHEY and CDR2 as SVGEGT. CDR3 loop: CASSPSRPEGDEQFF. In nucleotides, the CDR3 is TGTGCCAGCAGCCCCTCCCGACCTGAAGGCGATGAGCAGTTCTTC.

This clonotype was counted ten times or more. V gene TRBV7-6 combines with J gene TRBJ2-7; D assignment may be TRBD1 or TRBD2 (7 bases each). Germline CDR1 reads SGHVS; CDR2 reads FNYEAQ. The V end was cut by 3 bases, the J end by 7 bases, with 16 bases between. This CDR3 comprises 14 residues. The DNA of the CDR3 is TGTGCCAGCAGCTTGGGGAGGGACAGTTGGGAGCAGTACTTC. Protein sequence: CASSLGRDSWEQYF.

This clonotype is categorized as medium-sized. The chain joins TRBV6-6 to TRBJ2-3; TRBD2 matches at 10 bases. V shed 2 bases, J shed 1 base, and the junction held 0 bases outside the gene matches. CDR1 is MNHNY and CDR2 is SVGAGI in the germline V gene (reference sequence). The CDR3 is 15 residues long. CDR3 in amino acids: CASSYGTSGTDTQYF. The CDR3 region has the DNA TGTGCCAGCAGTTACGGGACTAGCGGCACAGATACGCAGTATTTT.

This clonotype qualifies as medium-sized. This sequence joins TRBV6-1 and TRBJ2-1, with TRBD2 matching over 9 bases. The CDR3 length is 14 residues. Germline V CDR1 and CDR2: MNHNS, SASEGT. Losses at the gene ends were 4 bases for V and 4 bases for J; bases not matched to a gene: 2. The CDR3 is CASSASGVYNEQFF. The CDR3 region has the DNA TGTGCCAGCAGTGCTAGCGGGGTTTACAATGAGCAGTTCTTC.

A note on this clonotype: A much larger clone lies a single base off, so this may be a read error. CDR3 sequence reads: CASSLPPEGKSGEPFF. CDR3 DNA: TGTGCCAGCAGTTTACCTCCGGAAGGGAAATCCGGGGAGCCGTTTTTT. This chain uses TRBV6-6 with TRBJ2-2; perhaps TRBD2 as D (5 bases). CDR1 is MNHNY, CDR2 SVGAGI, per germline (reference sequence). CDR3 size: 16 residues.

In regard to this clonotype: A much larger clone differs by one base, so this may be a read error. The rearrangement links TRBV28 to TRBJ2-3, with unresolved D. The V end was cut by 7 bases, the J end by 5 bases, with 28 bases between. The CDR3 has 18 residues. The germline V gene encodes CDR1 MDHEN and CDR2 SYDVKM. The CDR3 here is CASIPTRTHGQFRDTQYF. DNA of the CDR3: TGTGCCAGCATACCCACAAGAACCCACGGCCAATTCCGAGATACGCAGTATTTT.

With respect to this clonotype: A much larger clone differs from this one at a single base, so this may be a read error. This sequence joins TRBV2 and TRBJ2-1; 14 nucleotides agree with TRBD2. The CDR3 spans 15 residues. The germline V gene has CDR1 SNHLY and CDR2 FYNNEI. This CDR3 reads CASSVGTSGRNERFF. CDR3 in DNA: TGTGCCAGCAGTGTAGGGACTAGCGGGAGAAATGAGCGGTTCTTC.

This clonotype was recorded many times. The rearrangement joins TRBV7-2 to TRBJ1-3; 7 bases are shared with TRBD1. Germline V gene lookup returns CDR1 SGHTA and CDR2 FQGNSA. The V segment lost 5 bases and the J segment 0 bases; nucleotides outside the gene matches: 7. The CDR3 loop spans 16 amino acids. This chain's CDR3 is CASSTGQHFSGNTIYF. In DNA form, the CDR3 reads TGTGCCAGCAGCACGGGACAGCACTTCTCTGGAAACACCATATATTTT.

This clonotype is labeled medium-sized. This sequence joins TRBV20-1 and TRBJ2-2, with a weak D call TRBD2 (5 bases). The germline V gene has CDR1 DFQATT and CDR2 SNEGSKA (reference sequence). V lost 5 bases and J 7 bases, leaving 17 bases between the germline ends. The CDR3 is made up of 14 amino acids. CDR3 sequence reads: CSASTLDEGGELFF. The CDR3, as DNA: TGCAGTGCTTCTACCCTGGATGAGGGCGGGGAGCTGTTTTTT.

Many counts were recorded for this clonotype. The rearrangement links TRBV20-1 to TRBJ1-1, with a possible D match to TRBD1 (5 bases). The V end was cut by 5 bases, the J end by 0 bases, with 16 bases between. The CDR3 is 15 amino acids. CDR1 is DFQATT, CDR2 SNEGSKA, per germline (reference sequence). The DNA of the CDR3 is TGCAGTGCTGGGACGGTGGGTTTCATGAACACTGAAGCTTTCTTT. Protein: CSAGTVGFMNTEAFF.

This clonotype came up many times. This chain links TRBV11-2 with TRBJ2-7; 7 nucleotides line up with TRBD2. The CDR3 totals 15 residues. V lost 5 bases and J lost 2; bases outside the gene matches: 9. Germline-derived CDR1 and CDR2 are SGHAT and FQNNGV. CDR3 in DNA: TGTGCCAGCAGCCCCCAGTCTAGCGGAACCTACGAGCAGTACTTC. Protein product: CASSPQSSGTYEQYF. The variable domain in full, completed from reference TRBV11-2 and TRBJ2-7, reads EAGVAQSPRYKIIEKRQSVAFWCNPISGHATLYWYQQILGQGPKLLIQFQNNGVVDDSQLPKDRFSAERLKGVDSTLKIQPAKLEDSAVYLCASSPQSSGTYEQYFGPGTRLTVT.

This clonotype has a count of ten or more. This chain links TRBV19 with TRBJ1-5; D is undetermined. V dropped 9 bases and J dropped 2 bases, with 14 bases sitting between them. This CDR3 spans 14 amino acids. Germline CDR1 LNHDA, CDR2 SQIVND (reference sequence). This CDR3 is CASTRGTGNQPQHF. DNA of the CDR3: TGTGCCAGCACTCGGGGTACGGGCAATCAGCCCCAGCATTTT.

V usage is TRBV12-3 or TRBV12-4 and J usage is TRBJ1-1, with 9 bases aligning to TRBD1. The CDR3 has 15 amino acids. Germline trimming cut 6 bases from V and 4 bases from J; bases unmatched to any gene: 9. The CDR3 region is CASSRDRDSGTEAFF. The CDR3, as DNA: TGTGCCAGCAGCCGGGACAGGGATTCGGGCACTGAAGCTTTCTTT.